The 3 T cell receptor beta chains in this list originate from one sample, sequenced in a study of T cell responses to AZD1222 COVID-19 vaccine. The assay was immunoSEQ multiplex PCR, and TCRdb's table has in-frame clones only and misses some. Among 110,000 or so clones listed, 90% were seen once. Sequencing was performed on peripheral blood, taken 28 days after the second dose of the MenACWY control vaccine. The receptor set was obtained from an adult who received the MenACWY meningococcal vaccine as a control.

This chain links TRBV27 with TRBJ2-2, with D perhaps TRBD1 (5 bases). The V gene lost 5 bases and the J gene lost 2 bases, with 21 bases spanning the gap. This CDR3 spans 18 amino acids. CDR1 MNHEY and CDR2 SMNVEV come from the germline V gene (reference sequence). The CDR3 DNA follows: TGTGCCAGCAGTCCCAACCCCGACAGAGCCATCAACACCGGGGAGCTGTTTTTT. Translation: CASSPNPDRAINTGELFF.

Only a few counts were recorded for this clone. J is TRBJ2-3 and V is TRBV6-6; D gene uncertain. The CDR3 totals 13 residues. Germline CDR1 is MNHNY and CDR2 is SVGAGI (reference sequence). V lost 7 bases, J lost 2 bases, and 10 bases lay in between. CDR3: CASTRQDTDTQYF. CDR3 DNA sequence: TGTGCCAGCACTCGCCAGGACACAGATACGCAGTATTTT.

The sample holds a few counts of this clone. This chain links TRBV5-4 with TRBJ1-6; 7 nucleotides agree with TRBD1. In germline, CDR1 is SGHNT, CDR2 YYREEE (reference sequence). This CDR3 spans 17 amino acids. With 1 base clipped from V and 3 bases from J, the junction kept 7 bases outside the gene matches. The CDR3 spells CASSLMAGGDYNSPLHF. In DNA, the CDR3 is TGTGCCAGCAGCTTGATGGCAGGGGGTGACTATAATTCACCCCTCCACTTT.